A single sample gave rise to the 30 T cell receptor beta chains below, sequenced in a study of blood T cell repertoires in COVID-19. Assay: immunoSEQ multiplex PCR; the TCRdb copy retains only in-frame clones and omits some. Of about 270,000 clones detected, 81% appear once; the ten largest clones hold less than 3%. The sequenced sample consisted of peripheral blood. The receptor source for this set is a woman aged 60-70 years with active or convalescent COVID-19.

The rearrangement joins TRBV5-6 to TRBJ2-1; D not certain. There are 12 residues in the CDR3. The germline CDR1 and CDR2 sequences are SGHDT and YYEEEE. V was shortened by 0 bases and J by 14 bases, with 12 bases between the two germline ends. The CDR3 region has the DNA TGTGCCAGCAGCTTGGGGCGGAACGAGGAGTTCTTC. Translating it yields CASSLGRNEEFF.

The chain joins TRBV6-2 or TRBV6-3 to TRBJ1-2, with no clear D. The germline V and J ends were trimmed by 6 bases and 1 base, with 6 bases remaining between them. The CDR3 sequence is 12 residues long. CDR1 MNHEY and CDR2 SVGEGT come from the germline V gene. CDR3 in amino acids: CASSPYNYGYTF. The CDR3 region has the DNA TGTGCCAGCAGCCCCTATAACTATGGCTACACCTTC.

This clone was detected only once. The chain is built from TRBV5-4 and TRBJ2-4, with 10 bases identical to TRBD2. The CDR3 runs 17 residues. The junction had 13 bases not matched to a gene; V was cut back by 4 bases and J by 6 bases. The germline V gene has CDR1 SGHNT and CDR2 YYREEE (reference sequence). For the CDR3, the DNA is TGTGCCAGCAGCCCTCCTAGCGGGGGACGAGGGATAAACATTCAGTACTTC. Amino acids: CASSPPSGGRGINIQYF. The variable domain in full, with the rest retrieved from reference TRBV5-4 and TRBJ2-4, is ETGVTQSPTHLIKTRGQQVTLRCSSQSGHNTVSWYQQALGQGPQFIFQYYREEENGRGNFPPRFSGLQFPNYSSELNVNALELDDSALYLCASSPPSGGRGINIQYFGAGTRLSVL.

This sequence joins TRBV18 and TRBJ1-1; no clear D. The CDR3 has 12 amino acids. Deletions cut 3 bases from V and 9 bases from J, with 11 bases between. CDR1 KGHSH and CDR2 LQKENI come from the germline V gene. In DNA, the CDR3 is TGTGCCAGCTCACCCCGGGAAGGACAAGCTTTCTTT. As protein: CASSPREGQAFF.

The genes are TRBV3-1 (or the pseudogene TRBV3-2) and TRBJ1-1; no clear D. CDR1 and CDR2 from the germline V gene are LGHDT and YNNKEL (reference sequence). The CDR3 totals 11 residues. V was pared by 7 bases and J by 5 bases, with 8 bases between. Here the CDR3 reads CASTTGTEAFF. In nucleotides, the CDR3 is TGTGCCAGCACCACCGGGACTGAAGCTTTCTTT.

For this clone: The sample carries other DNA sequences with the same CDR3. This chain connects TRBV4-1 to TRBJ2-5, with 7 nucleotides matching TRBD1. Germline V gives CDR1 MGHRA, CDR2 YSYEKL. V lost 1 base, J lost 3 bases, and 2 bases stayed unmatched. The CDR3 extends over 14 amino acids. CDR3 protein: CASSQGQGEETQYF. The CDR3 DNA reads as TGCGCCAGCAGCCAAGGGCAGGGGGAAGAGACCCAGTACTTC.

J is TRBJ1-1 and V is TRBV28; 9 bases align to TRBD1. V shed 6 bases, J shed 7 bases, and the junction held 6 bases outside the gene matches. CDR3 length: 13 residues. Germline assignment: CDR1 MDHEN and CDR2 SYDVKM. The CDR3 region is CASRRDRVGEAFF. The CDR3, as DNA: TGTGCCAGCAGAAGGGACAGGGTAGGTGAAGCTTTCTTT.

The chain is built from TRBV6-2 or TRBV6-3 and TRBJ2-1; 10 bases are a match to TRBD2. The CDR3 length is 16 residues. The trim removed 5 bases at V and 14 bases at J, leaving 18 bases unmatched. Germline V lookup: CDR1 MNHEY, CDR2 SVGEGT. The CDR3 DNA reads as TGTGCCAGCAGTCCCCCCCGGGGGACTAGCGCCTCCCGAGAGTTCTTC. Translation: CASSPPRGTSASREFF.

V and J are TRBV5-5 and TRBJ2-5; the match to TRBD1 covers 9 bases. Germline-derived CDR1 and CDR2 are SGHKS and YYEKEE (reference sequence). With V trimmed by 5 bases and J by 9 bases, 17 bases remained unmatched. The CDR3 covers 16 residues. CDR3 sequence: CASSRSPGQGGRAQYF. For the CDR3, the DNA is TGTGCCAGCAGTCGATCCCCGGGACAGGGAGGGAGGGCCCAGTACTTC. The full variable domain, its missing parts supplied by reference TRBV5-5 and TRBJ2-5, is DAGVTQSPTHLIKTRGQQVTLRCSPISGHKSVSWYQQVLGQGPQFIFQYYEKEERGRGNFPDRFSARQFPNYSSELNVNALLLGDSALYLCASSRSPGQGGRAQYFGPGTRLLVL.

This rearrangement joins TRBV5-5 to TRBJ1-2, with D uncertain. CDR1 SGHKS and CDR2 YYEKEE come from the germline V gene (reference sequence). Trimming pared 4 bases from V and 0 bases from J, leaving 13 bases between. This CDR3 has 15 residues. The CDR3 DNA follows: TGTGCCAGCAGCGTGGCTAGGCGGACTAACTATGGCTACACCTTC. The encoded protein is CASSVARRTNYGYTF.

The rearrangement joins TRBV18 to TRBJ2-7; no firm D call. Per the germline V gene, CDR1 is KGHSH and CDR2 is LQKENI. V lost 6 bases to trimming and J lost 2 bases, with 17 bases between them. CDR3 length equals 15 residues. CDR3 in amino acids: CASSPTVGSTYEQYF. Here the CDR3 DNA reads TGTGCCAGCTCGCCGACCGTCGGGTCCACCTACGAGCAGTACTTC.

V is TRBV6-2 or TRBV6-3 and J is TRBJ1-6; D might be TRBD1 (5 bases). The CDR3 spans 15 residues. Germline V gene data show CDR1 as MNHEY and CDR2 as SVGEGT. Trimming removed 5 bases from V and 6 bases from J, with 14 bases in between. The CDR3 DNA reads TGTGCCAGCAGTCGGATGCCGGGGGGTAATTCACCCCTCCACTTT. Its protein is CASSRMPGGNSPLHF.

In its sample, this clone was seen a few times. The chain joins TRBV21-1 to TRBJ1-2. TRBV21-1 represents a pseudogene. CDR3 length: 16 residues. This CDR3 is CASSPGRRASNYGYTF. The CDR3 DNA follows: TGTGCCAGCAGCCCCGGTAGGAGGGCCTCTAACTATGGCTACACCTTC.

The rearrangement joins TRBV29-1 to TRBJ2-2; TRBD2 is a possible D gene (6 bases). This CDR3 has 13 amino acids. Germline assignment: CDR1 SQVTM and CDR2 ANQGSEA. The V and J ends lost 6 bases and 6 bases respectively, with 14 bases between them. This CDR3 reads CSVREGGAGELFF. The CDR3 DNA follows: TGCAGCGTGCGGGAAGGAGGGGCCGGGGAGCTGTTTTTT.

This rearrangement joins TRBV6-2 or TRBV6-3 to TRBJ2-5; 12 bases map to TRBD2. The CDR3 is 16 residues long. Germline lookup yields CDR1 MNHEY and CDR2 SVGEGT. V shed 5 bases and J 1 base; nucleotides not matched to a gene: 5. CDR3 residues: CASSRGLAGIQETQYF. The CDR3 DNA is TGTGCCAGCAGTCGGGGACTAGCGGGTATCCAAGAGACCCAGTACTTC.

The chain is built from TRBV9 and TRBJ2-1; TRBD2 aligns across 7 bases. J was trimmed by 7 bases and V by 0 bases; bases with no gene match: 13. CDR1 and CDR2 from the germline V gene are SGDLS and YYNGEE. This CDR3 has 17 residues. CDR3 loop: CASSVASGGLTGNEQFF. The CDR3 DNA reads as TGTGCCAGCAGCGTAGCTTCGGGGGGACTTACCGGAAATGAGCAGTTCTTC.

The V and J genes are TRBV6-5 and TRBJ1-6; perhaps TRBD1 as D (6 bases). CDR3 length equals 15 residues. The germline CDR1 and CDR2 sequences are MNHEY and SVGAGI. V lost 5 bases to trimming and J lost 1 base, with 9 bases between them. The CDR3 DNA sequence: TGTGCCAGCAGTAGCAGGGGATCCTATAATTCACCCCTCCACTTT. It is translated as CASSSRGSYNSPLHF.

The rearrangement links TRBV27 to TRBJ2-7, with TRBD1 matching over 8 bases. Germline loops: CDR1 MNHEY, CDR2 SMNVEV (reference sequence). Trimming at V came to 6 bases and at J to 3 bases, leaving 7 bases not matched to a gene. The CDR3 contains 14 residues. The CDR3 sequence is CASSPRTGFYEQYF. For the CDR3, the DNA is TGTGCCAGCAGCCCCCGGACAGGGTTCTACGAGCAGTACTTC.

The chain employs TRBV7-2 and TRBJ2-1; TRBD2 might be the D (7 bases). This CDR3 region has 14 residues. Trimming took off 0 bases at V and 8 bases at J, with 11 bases between the two ends. The germline V gene encodes CDR1 SGHTA and CDR2 FQGNSA. This CDR3 reads CASSLAGGPDEQFF. DNA of the CDR3: TGTGCCAGCAGCTTAGCGGGGGGGCCGGATGAGCAGTTCTTC. Drawing the rest from reference TRBV7-2 and TRBJ2-1, the complete variable domain is GAGVSQSPSNKVTEKGKDVELRCDPISGHTALYWYRQSLGQGLEFLIYFQGNSAPDKSGLPSDRFSAERTGGSVSTLTIQRTQQEDSAVYLCASSLAGGPDEQFFGPGTRLTVL.

This clone turned up a few times. The rearrangement links TRBV9 to TRBJ2-3, with TRBD1 matching 7 bases. The CDR3 is 14 residues long. The V segment lost 3 bases and the J segment 0 bases; nucleotides outside the gene matches: 1. Per germline, CDR1 SGDLS and CDR2 YYNGEE. The CDR3 DNA is TGTGCCAGCAGCGCGACAGGGAGCACAGATACGCAGTATTTT. Translating gives CASSATGSTDTQYF.

This rearrangement joins TRBV4-2 to TRBJ2-7, with D tentatively TRBD1 (6 bases). Germline V CDR1 and CDR2: LGHNA, YNFKEQ. V lost 6 bases, J lost 3 bases, and 21 bases lay in between. This CDR3 contains 16 residues. The CDR3 loop is CASRPSTGQDFYEQYF. CDR3 bases: TGTGCCAGCAGGCCTTCGACGGGACAAGACTTCTACGAGCAGTACTTC.

In DNA form, the CDR3 reads TGTGCCAGCAGACGCGGTCTCTCTGGAAACACCATATATTTT. Amino acid sequence: CASRRGLSGNTIYF. The chain joins TRBV7-9 to TRBJ1-3, with unresolved D. The CDR3 consists of 14 residues. The ends were cut back, 6 bases at V and 0 bases at J, with 9 bases in the middle. In germline, CDR1 is SEHNR, CDR2 FQNEAQ (reference sequence).

V gene TRBV7-3 combines with J gene TRBJ1-3; 9 nucleotides match TRBD1. The CDR3 runs 16 residues. J gave up 2 bases and V 5 bases, and 7 bases lay outside the gene matches. Germline V gives CDR1 SGHTA, CDR2 FQGTGA. CDR3 DNA: TGTGCCAGCAGCCCGCAGACAGGGGGGGCTGGAAACACCATATATTTT. Translated: CASSPQTGGAGNTIYF.

This clone was picked up a small number of times. J is TRBJ2-7 and V is TRBV24-1; TRBD1 matches 7 bases. The germline CDR1 and CDR2 sequences are KGHDR and SFDVKD. The CDR3 extends over 13 amino acids. J gave up 8 bases and V 5 bases, and 8 bases lay outside the gene matches. CDR3 residues: CATSARDSPQQYF. The CDR3 DNA reads as TGTGCCACCAGTGCCCGGGACAGCCCTCAGCAGTACTTC.

The chain combines TRBV18 with TRBJ1-4; D is perhaps TRBD1 (6 bases). Germline loops: CDR1 KGHSH, CDR2 LQKENI. Trimming stripped 0 bases from V and 7 bases from J, with 15 bases between. This CDR3 comprises 16 residues. The DNA for the CDR3 is TGTGCCAGCTCACCACCGATGTCCAGGGGACGTGAAAAACTGTTTTTT. It specifies CASSPPMSRGREKLFF.

This clone has only one observation. CDR3 bases: TGTGCCAGCAGCCTAAAACGACTAGGGGCCTACGAGCAGTACTTC. This codes for CASSLKRLGAYEQYF. The chain links TRBV3-1 (or the pseudogene TRBV3-2) to TRBJ2-7; a weak D match, TRBD2 (6 bases). The germline V gene encodes CDR1 LGHDT and CDR2 YNNKEL (reference sequence). Trimming took 4 bases from V and 2 from J, leaving 15 bases between them. The length of the CDR3 is 15 residues.

V and J are TRBV19 and TRBJ2-7; 11 bases line up with TRBD1. This CDR3 is 15 amino acids long. The J segment lost 0 bases and the V segment lost 4 bases, leaving 2 bases of the junction unmatched. Germline lookup yields CDR1 LNHDA and CDR2 SQIVND (reference sequence). This CDR3 reads CASSRGTGGSYEQYF. For the CDR3, the DNA is TGTGCCAGTAGTAGAGGGACAGGGGGCTCCTACGAGCAGTACTTC.

This clone was detected a few times. J is TRBJ2-1 and V is TRBV11-3; the D gene is possibly TRBD1 (5 bases). Germline CDR1 reads SGHNT; CDR2 reads YENEEA. V dropped 3 bases and J dropped 3 bases, with 12 bases sitting between them. This CDR3 is 15 amino acids long. CDR3 amino acids: CASSLDRGHYNEQFF. For the CDR3, the DNA is TGTGCCAGCAGCTTGGATAGGGGCCACTACAATGAGCAGTTCTTC.

The rearrangement joins TRBV25-1 to TRBJ1-1, with D maybe TRBD1 (5 bases). Trimming shortened V by 3 bases and J by 3 bases, and 11 bases separated the two germline ends. The CDR3 is 14 amino acids. Per the germline V gene, CDR1 is MGHDK and CDR2 is SYGVNS. In nucleotides, the CDR3 is TGTGCCAGCAGTGAGGTGGGGCGACACACTGAAGCTTTCTTT. This translates into CASSEVGRHTEAFF.

CDR3 residues: CSVDATGVTEAFF. The CDR3 DNA reads as TGCAGCGTTGATGCGACAGGGGTTACTGAAGCTTTCTTT. The V gene is TRBV29-1, the J gene TRBJ1-1; 8 bases line up with TRBD1. Germline trimming cut 3 bases from V and 5 bases from J; bases unmatched to any gene: 5. The length of the CDR3 is 13 residues. Germline V lookup: CDR1 SQVTM, CDR2 ANQGSEA.